This T cell receptor beta chain appears in the sequencing data of a study of blood T cell repertoires in COVID-19 (dated by TCRdb to the early 2020s). With regard to the full study: The collaborator samples originated in the United States, Italy and Spain and spanned the acute and convalescent phases of COVID-19. The repertoires were released in a freely available public database meant as a resource for research on the immune response to SARS-CoV-2. Samples were obtained from the ongoing ImmuneRACE study (first 160 participants) and from about 1,300 subjects provided by 6 global collaborators. Where available, HLA class I and class II types were obtained from metadata supplied by the sample provider rather than from assay-based typing. Nearly every sample came with metadata listing a de-identified subject ID, COVID-19 status, age in years and sex. The dataset comprised deeply sampled blood TCRbeta repertoires from subjects exposed to, actively infected with, or recovered from COVID-19. The material from the prospective study consisted of cDNA or gDNA derived from T cells, B-cell-depleted T cells, or PBMCs. What the work shows at the level of the full study, not this receptor alone: Clinical and demographic metadata were provided uncurated, with the amount varying by source and participant.

TCRbeta CDR3 regions were amplified from genomic DNA using the immunoSEQ Assay, a bias-controlled multiplex PCR. As for the authors' bioinformatics: Within the assay, amplification of reference gene primers was used to estimate how many nucleated cells each sample contained. Sequence reads were collapsed and filtered to measure the absolute abundance of every unique TCRbeta CDR3 rearrangement. For each sample, productive Simpson clonality was calculated as the square root of Simpson's diversity index across productive rearrangements. As stored in TCRdb, this immuneACCESS dataset retains in-frame rearrangements with V and J assigned. A fraction of the clones does not appear; measured against another copy, unresolved V genes explain less than half of the discrepancy, and the remainder lacks a known reason. V and J calls plus clone size are reproduced from that table; the DNA served to infer D and trimming. The sample yields roughly 160,000 clones; approximately 82% were counted once. Roughly a tenth of the sample is held by the ten biggest clonotypes.

As for this clone: The antigen this receptor binds is unknown. No base qualities exist here, and no much larger clone lies one base off it.

Taken from cysteine to phenylalanine, the CDR3 has 14 residues. The kept DNA is CDR3 alone, 42 bases in frame from the first base. The V end loses 4 bases and the J end loses 7 bases, and a stretch of 17 bases separates them. CDR1 and CDR2, per the germline V gene (reference sequence), are SGHKS and YYEKEE. Each collaborating institution followed its own protocols to collect whole blood in K2EDTA tubes. Collaborator samples were shipped for TCRbeta analysis as frozen whole blood, isolated PBMCs, or DNA extracted from either sample type. The rearrangement combines TRBV5-5 with TRBJ1-2; a tentative D call is TRBD1 (6 bases match). This receptor was identified in a woman of 80 years or more with active or convalescent COVID-19. The sequencing input was peripheral blood. The DNA is as follows: TGTGCCAGCAGCGCATCACAGGGCAGTGGTGGCTACACCTTC. Translated, it reads CASSASQGSGGYTF.